What follows is one T cell receptor (beta chain) and its context. This specimen belongs to a study of blood T cell repertoires in COVID-19. Profiling relied on immunoSEQ multiplex PCR, and the TCRdb table lists in-frame clones only, not all of them. The sample consists of roughly 250,000 clones, around 85% of them appearing once. From germline, CDR1 is SGHRS and CDR2 YFSETQ. The CDR3 runs to 14 residues. V dropped 0 bases and J dropped 2 bases, with 6 bases sitting between them. The J gene is TRBJ1-5, the V gene TRBV5-1; D is uncertain. The TCR was taken from a woman aged 30 to 39 who had recovered from COVID-19. The source material was PBMCs or T cells enriched from blood (not recorded which). CDR3 loop: CASSLAPGNQPQHF. As DNA, the CDR3 is TGCGCCAGCAGCTTGGCGCCGGGCAATCAGCCCCAGCATTTT.